This TCR beta chain is drawn from a study of blood T cells in healthy people across ages. This clonotype was seen at least ten times. Its antigen is currently unknown. It was with a sample-barcoded 5' primer and a J-beta primer mix that a second PCR of about 7 to 12 cycles was run. A single record per CDR3 protein comes from TCRdb applying MiXCR to the 5' RACE reads. Of some 1.5 million distinct CDR3 sequences in the sample, 25% to 30% were seen once. Study-wide findings and caveats: A roughly linear fall in TCR beta diversity per million T cells was seen with increasing age.

This clonotype was obtained from a woman in her twenties or thirties in good health. Sequencing was carried out using blood.

CDR3 DNA sequence: TGTGCCAGCAGCAACCGGGGTGCTCAAGAGACCCAGTACTTC. Encoded protein: CASSNRGAQETQYF. V and J are TRBV12-3 or TRBV12-4 and TRBJ2-5; perhaps TRBD2 as D (5 bases). CDR3 size: 14 residues. Trimming left V 6 bases short and J 2 bases short, with 13 bases between.